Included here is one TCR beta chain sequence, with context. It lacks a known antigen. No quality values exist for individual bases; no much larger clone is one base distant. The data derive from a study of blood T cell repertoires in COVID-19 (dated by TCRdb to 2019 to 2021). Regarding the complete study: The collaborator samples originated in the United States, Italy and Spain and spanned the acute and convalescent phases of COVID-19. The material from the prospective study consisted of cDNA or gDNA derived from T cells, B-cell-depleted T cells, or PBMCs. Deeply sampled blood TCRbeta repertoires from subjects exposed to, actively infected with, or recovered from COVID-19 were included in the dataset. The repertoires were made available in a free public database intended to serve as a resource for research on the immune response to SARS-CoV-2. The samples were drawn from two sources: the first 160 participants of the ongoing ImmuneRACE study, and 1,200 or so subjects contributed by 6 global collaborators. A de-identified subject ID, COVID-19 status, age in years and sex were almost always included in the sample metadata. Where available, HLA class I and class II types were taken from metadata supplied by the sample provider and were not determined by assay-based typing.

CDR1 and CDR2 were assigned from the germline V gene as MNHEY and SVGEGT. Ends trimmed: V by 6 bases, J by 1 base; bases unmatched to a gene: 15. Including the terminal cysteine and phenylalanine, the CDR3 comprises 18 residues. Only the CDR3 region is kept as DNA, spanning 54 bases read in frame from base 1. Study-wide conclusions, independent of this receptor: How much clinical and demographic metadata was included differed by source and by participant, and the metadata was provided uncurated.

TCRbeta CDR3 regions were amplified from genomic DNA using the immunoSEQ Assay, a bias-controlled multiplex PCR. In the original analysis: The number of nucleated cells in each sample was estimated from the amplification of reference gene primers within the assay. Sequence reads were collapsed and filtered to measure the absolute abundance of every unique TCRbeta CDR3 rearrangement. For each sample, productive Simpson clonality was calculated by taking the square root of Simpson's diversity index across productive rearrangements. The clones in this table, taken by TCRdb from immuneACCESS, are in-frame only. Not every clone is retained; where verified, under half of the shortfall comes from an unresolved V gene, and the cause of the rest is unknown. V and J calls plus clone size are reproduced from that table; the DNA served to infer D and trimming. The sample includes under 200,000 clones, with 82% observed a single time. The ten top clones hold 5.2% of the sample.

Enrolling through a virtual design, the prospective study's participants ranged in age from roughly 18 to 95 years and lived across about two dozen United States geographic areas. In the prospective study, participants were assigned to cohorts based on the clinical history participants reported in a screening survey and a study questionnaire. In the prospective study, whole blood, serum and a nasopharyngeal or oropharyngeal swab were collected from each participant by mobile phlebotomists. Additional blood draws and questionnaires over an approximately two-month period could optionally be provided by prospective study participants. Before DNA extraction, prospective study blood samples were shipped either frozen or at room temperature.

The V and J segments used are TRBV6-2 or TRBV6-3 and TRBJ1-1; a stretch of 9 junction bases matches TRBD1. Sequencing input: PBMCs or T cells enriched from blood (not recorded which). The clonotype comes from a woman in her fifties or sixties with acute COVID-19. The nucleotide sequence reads TGTGCCAGCAGCTCCTTAGGGGGTCCGGGACAGGGGAACACTGAAGCTTTCTTT. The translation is CASSSLGGPGQGNTEAFF.